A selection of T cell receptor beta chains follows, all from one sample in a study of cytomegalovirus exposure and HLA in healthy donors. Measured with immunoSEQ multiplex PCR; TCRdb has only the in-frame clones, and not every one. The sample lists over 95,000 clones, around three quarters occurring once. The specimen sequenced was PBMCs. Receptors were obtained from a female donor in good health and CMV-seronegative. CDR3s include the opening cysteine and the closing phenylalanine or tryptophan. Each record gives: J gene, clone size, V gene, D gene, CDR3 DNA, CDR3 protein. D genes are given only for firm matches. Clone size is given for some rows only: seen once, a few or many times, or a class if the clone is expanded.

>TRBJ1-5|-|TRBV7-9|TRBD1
TGTGCCAGCAGCCCAGACAGGGTCCGTCAGCCCCAGCATTTT
CASSPDRVRQPQHF
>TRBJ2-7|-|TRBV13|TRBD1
TGTGCCAGCAGCCCACAGGGGGCGAGGATGTACTTC
CASSPQGARMYF
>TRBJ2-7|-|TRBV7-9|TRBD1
TGTGCCAGCAGCTCCTCGGCAGGGGGCTACGAGCAGTACTTC
CASSSSAGGYEQYF
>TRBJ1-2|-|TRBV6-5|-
TGTGCCAGCAGTTACGGGGCAGGAAACTATGGCTACACCTTC
CASSYGAGNYGYTF
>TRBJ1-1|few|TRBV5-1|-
TGCGCCAGCAGCTTGTGGGGACGGGGGGACGCTGAAGCTTTCTTT
CASSLWGRGDAEAFF
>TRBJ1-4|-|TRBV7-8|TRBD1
TGTGCCAGCAGCTTACGGCCCTCGGGACAGGGTCAAAATGAAAAACTGTTTTTT
CASSLRPSGQGQNEKLFF
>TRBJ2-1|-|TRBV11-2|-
TGTGCCAGCAGCTCCCGTCCCTCGCAGGGCAGTGAGCAGTTCTTC
CASSSRPSQGSEQFF
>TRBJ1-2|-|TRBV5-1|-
TGCGCCAGCAGCTTGGGCCTTCGGACAGATACAAACTATGGCTACACCTTC
CASSLGLRTDTNYGYTF
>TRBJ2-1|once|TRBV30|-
TGTGCCTGGAGTAGTGGCCAGGGGGAGCAGTTCTTC
CAWSSGQGEQFF
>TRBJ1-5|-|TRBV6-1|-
TGTGCCAGCAGTCGACAGGTCTCTGGCAATCAGCCCCAGCATTTT
CASSRQVSGNQPQHF
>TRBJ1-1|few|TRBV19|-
TGTGCCAGTAGTAATTCAGGGTTATCGGACGCTTTCTTT
CASSNSGLSDAFF
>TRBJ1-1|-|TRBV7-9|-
TGCGCCAGCAGCCCGACAGGCCTTGGGGCTTTCTTT
CASSPTGLGAFF
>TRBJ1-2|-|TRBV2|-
TGTGCCAGCAGTCTGGCTTATTATGGCTACACCTTC
CASSLAYYGYTF
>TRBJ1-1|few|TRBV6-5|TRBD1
TGTGCCAGCAGTAGGACAGGGAAGAACACTGAAGCTTTCTTT
CASSRTGKNTEAFF
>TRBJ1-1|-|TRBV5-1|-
TGCGCCAGCAGACGAGAGAACACTGAAGCTTTCTTT
CASRRENTEAFF
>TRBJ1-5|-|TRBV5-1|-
TGCGCCAGCAGCTTGGAGGGGTATGGGCCCCAGCATTTT
CASSLEGYGPQHF
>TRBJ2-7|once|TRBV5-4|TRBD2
TGTGCCAGCAGCCTAGAGCGGGGGCTCACCTACGAGCAGTACTTC
CASSLERGLTYEQYF
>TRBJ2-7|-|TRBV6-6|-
TGTGCCAGCAGTCCCGACCGGGGACACTACGAGCAGTACTTC
CASSPDRGHYEQYF
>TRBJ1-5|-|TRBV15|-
TGTGCCTCCGGGCAGGGAGGTAATCAGCCCCAGCATTTT
CASGQGGNQPQHF
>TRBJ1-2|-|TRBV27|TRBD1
TGTGCCAGCAGTTTATCACGGACAGGAGCTACCTATGGCTACACCTTC
CASSLSRTGATYGYTF
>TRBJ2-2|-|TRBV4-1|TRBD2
TGCGCCAGCAGCCAAGATTCGGCGGGAGGGTTCACCGGGGAGCTGTTTTTT
CASSQDSAGGFTGELFF
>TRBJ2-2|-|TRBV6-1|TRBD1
TGTGCCAGCATCAGGACAGGGAACACCGGGGAGCTGTTTTTT
CASIRTGNTGELFF
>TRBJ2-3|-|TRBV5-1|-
TGCGCCAGCAGCTTGAGCCTCCGGGGGGATACGCAGTATTTT
CASSLSLRGDTQYF
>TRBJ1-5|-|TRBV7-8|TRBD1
TGTGCCAGCAGCGGACAGGGCGAACGTCAGCCCCAGCATTTT
CASSGQGERQPQHF
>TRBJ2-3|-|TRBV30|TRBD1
TGTGCCTGGACCCCCGGGACAGGGCTCACAGATACGCAGTATTTT
CAWTPGTGLTDTQYF
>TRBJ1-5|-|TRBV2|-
TGTGCCAGCAGTGAAGGGGTGGGGGGGCCCCAGCATTTT
CASSEGVGGPQHF
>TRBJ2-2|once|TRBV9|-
TGTGCCAGCAGCGTAGTTCTGTCATGGGGGCCGACGAACACCGGGGAGCTGTTTTTT
CASSVVLSWGPTNTGELFF
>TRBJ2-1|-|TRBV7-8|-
TGTGCCAGCAGCTTAGGTTCTAGCAGTAATGAGCAGTTCTTC
CASSLGSSSNEQFF
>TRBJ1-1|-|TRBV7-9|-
TGTGCCAGCAGCTTAGTAGGGAGGGCTTTCTTT
CASSLVGRAFF
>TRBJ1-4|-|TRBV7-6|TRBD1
TGTGCCAGCAGGTTACGGGACAGCCCTAATGAAAAACTGTTTTTT
CASRLRDSPNEKLFF